The 16 T cell receptor beta chains in this list originate from one sample, sequenced in a study of blood T cell repertoires in COVID-19. Measured with immunoSEQ multiplex PCR; TCRdb has only the in-frame clones, and not every one. Of nearly 250,000 clones in the sample, 70% to 85% are singletons; the top ten hold around 2%. Sequenced: peripheral blood. Receptors originate from a woman of 80 years or more with acute or convalescent COVID-19.

This chain connects TRBV19 to TRBJ2-3; the D is unclear. With 6 bases removed from V and 8 bases from J, the gap between germline ends came to 9 bases. This CDR3 comprises 11 residues. In germline, CDR1 is LNHDA, CDR2 SQIVND (reference sequence). The CDR3 reads CASSPGTTQYF. The CDR3 nucleotides are TGTGCCAGTAGCCCAGGAACTACGCAGTATTTT.

The chain has TRBV11-2 and TRBJ1-3, with 8 bases matching TRBD1. The germline CDR1 and CDR2 sequences are SGHAT and FQNNGV. J was trimmed by 2 bases and V by 7 bases; bases with no gene match: 7. The CDR3 has 15 amino acids. CDR3 amino acids: CASTLTGGPGNTIYF. In nucleotides, the CDR3 is TGTGCCAGCACCCTTACAGGGGGTCCTGGAAACACCATATATTTT. Full variable domain (remainder filled in from reference TRBV11-2 and TRBJ1-3): EAGVAQSPRYKIIEKRQSVAFWCNPISGHATLYWYQQILGQGPKLLIQFQNNGVVDDSQLPKDRFSAERLKGVDSTLKIQPAKLEDSAVYLCASTLTGGPGNTIYFGEGSWLTVV.

The CDR3 coding sequence is TGTGCCTGGAGTACCCATTCAGGGGCGAGGGGTGAAAAACTGTTTTTT. This codes for CAWSTHSGARGEKLFF. This chain uses TRBV30 with TRBJ1-4; weak D call: TRBD1 (6 bases). The CDR3 covers 16 residues. Germline V gives CDR1 GTSNPN, CDR2 SVGIG (reference sequence). Trimming took 2 bases from V and 7 from J, leaving 20 bases between them. The full variable domain, with the rest looked up from reference TRBV30 and TRBJ1-4, is SQTIHQWPATLVQPVGSPLSLECTVEGTSNPNLYWYRQAAGRGLQLLFYSVGIGQISSEVPQNLSASRPQDRQFILSSKKLLLSDSGFYLCAWSTHSGARGEKLFFGSGTQLSVL.

This sequence joins TRBV18 and TRBJ2-3; 10 nucleotides line up with TRBD2. CDR3 length: 16 amino acids. With 3 bases clipped from V and 3 bases from J, the junction kept 6 bases outside the gene matches. Germline assignment: CDR1 KGHSH and CDR2 LQKENI. CDR3 sequence (DNA): TGTGCCAGCTCACCCTGGACTAGCGGAGGGACAGATACGCAGTATTTT. Protein: CASSPWTSGGTDTQYF.

This chain joins TRBV5-6 and TRBJ1-2; tentatively, D is TRBD1 (5 bases). The germline CDR1 and CDR2 sequences are SGHDT and YYEEEE. There are 13 residues in the CDR3. Trimming removed 4 bases from V and 7 bases from J, with 14 bases in between. DNA of the CDR3: TGTGCCAGCAGCGTACCAACGGGGGTTGGCTACACCTTC. Encoded protein: CASSVPTGVGYTF.

The chain has TRBV28 and TRBJ2-7, with TRBD2 matching over 11 bases. CDR1 and CDR2 (germline): MDHEN, SYDVKM. With V trimmed by 6 bases and J by 2 bases, 9 bases remained unmatched. The CDR3 runs to 16 residues. The CDR3 protein is CASRSSSGGRPYEQYF. In DNA, the CDR3 is TGTGCCAGCAGGTCCTCTAGCGGGGGGAGACCCTACGAGCAGTACTTC. The variable domain in full, with the rest retrieved from reference TRBV28 and TRBJ2-7, is DVKVTQSSRYLVKRTGEKVFLECVQDMDHENMFWYRQDPGLGLRLIYFSYDVKMKEKGDIPEGYSVSREKKERFSLILESASTNQTSMYLCASRSSSGGRPYEQYFGPGTRLTVT.

The rearrangement joins TRBV6-2 or TRBV6-3 to TRBJ1-5, with TRBD1 matching over 7 bases. This CDR3 comprises 18 residues. Germline-derived CDR1 and CDR2 are MNHEY and SVGEGT. The junction had 15 bases not matched to a gene; V was cut back by 4 bases and J by 3 bases. The CDR3 protein is CASSLDRTEGGYNQPQHF. The CDR3 region has the DNA TGTGCCAGCAGTTTGGACAGGACGGAGGGGGGTTACAATCAGCCCCAGCATTTT.

The chain joins TRBV18 to TRBJ1-3; D gene unclear. The J call may be mistaken, given a closer DNA end match to TRBJ2-2. There are 15 residues in the CDR3. CDR1 KGHSH and CDR2 LQKENI come from the germline V gene. The CDR3 DNA follows: TGTGCCAGCTCTCTCAACCGGGCCCCTCCCGGGGAGCTGTTTTTT. It codes for CASSLNRAPPGELFF.

The chain combines TRBV28 with TRBJ1-4, with D perhaps matching TRBD1 (5 bases). CDR1 and CDR2 from the germline V gene are MDHEN and SYDVKM. V was shortened by 10 bases and J by 6 bases, with 18 bases between the two germline ends. The CDR3 spans 14 residues. The CDR3 DNA sequence: TGTGCCACCTCCGATCAGGGTCAGGATGAAAAACTGTTTTTT. It specifies CATSDQGQDEKLFF.

This chain joins TRBV11-1 and TRBJ2-7; 8 nucleotides agree with TRBD2. The CDR3 is 15 residues long. With V trimmed by 5 bases and J by 4 bases, 10 bases remained unmatched. The V gene's germline CDR1 is SGHAT and CDR2 FQDESV (reference sequence). The CDR3 spells CASSVGTASGYEQYF. The CDR3 nucleotides read TGTGCCAGCAGCGTCGGGACGGCTAGCGGGTACGAGCAGTACTTC.

The genes are TRBV18 and TRBJ2-2, with TRBD1 identical over 9 bases. Trimming cost V 0 bases and J 0 bases; bases outside gene matches: 5. This CDR3 comprises 18 residues. The germline V gene encodes CDR1 KGHSH and CDR2 LQKENI. In DNA form, the CDR3 reads TGTGCCAGCTCACCACCGGGACAGGGCCCCCCGAACACCGGGGAGCTGTTTTTT. Translating it yields CASSPPGQGPPNTGELFF.

The chain is built from TRBV25-1 and TRBJ1-1; no definite D call. The CDR3 has 15 amino acids. V lost 4 bases and J 3 bases, leaving 15 bases between the germline ends. CDR1 is MGHDK and CDR2 is SYGVNS in the germline V gene. The chain's CDR3 is CASSATVSRDTEAFF. The CDR3 region has the DNA TGTGCCAGCAGTGCAACCGTTTCTCGGGACACTGAAGCTTTCTTT.

V usage is TRBV18 and J usage is TRBJ2-1, with TRBD1 as a possible D gene (5 bases). Trimming pared 1 base from V and 6 bases from J, leaving 10 bases between. The CDR3 covers 14 residues. Germline CDR1 KGHSH, CDR2 LQKENI. The CDR3: CASSPRPGINEQFF. The CDR3 DNA reads as TGTGCCAGCTCACCACGTCCAGGGATCAATGAGCAGTTCTTC.

The gene calls are TRBV3-1 (or the pseudogene TRBV3-2) and TRBJ1-1; D may be TRBD1 (6 bases). V lost 4 bases and J lost 1, with 10 bases in between. The CDR3 covers 14 residues. From germline, CDR1 is LGHDT and CDR2 YNNKEL (reference sequence). CDR3 coding DNA: TGTGCCAGCAGCCGTGGACAGCCGAACACTGAAGCTTTCTTT. It yields the protein CASSRGQPNTEAFF.

The chain couples TRBV19 to TRBJ2-1; a weak D match, TRBD2 (6 bases). From germline, CDR1 is LNHDA and CDR2 SQIVND (reference sequence). V dropped 5 bases and J dropped 7 bases, with 15 bases sitting between them. CDR3 size: 14 residues. The CDR3 region has the DNA TGTGCCAGTAGTGTCGCGCGGGCGGGGAATGAGCAGTTCTTC. Protein: CASSVARAGNEQFF.

The V and J genes are TRBV5-1 and TRBJ1-3; 7 bases line up with TRBD1. V lost 5 bases, J lost 2 bases, and 7 bases stayed unmatched. The length of the CDR3 is 15 residues. Germline V gene data show CDR1 as SGHRS and CDR2 as YFSETQ. CDR3 in amino acids: CASRIDRAAGNTIYF. CDR3 DNA sequence: TGCGCCAGCAGAATAGACAGGGCGGCTGGAAACACCATATATTTT.